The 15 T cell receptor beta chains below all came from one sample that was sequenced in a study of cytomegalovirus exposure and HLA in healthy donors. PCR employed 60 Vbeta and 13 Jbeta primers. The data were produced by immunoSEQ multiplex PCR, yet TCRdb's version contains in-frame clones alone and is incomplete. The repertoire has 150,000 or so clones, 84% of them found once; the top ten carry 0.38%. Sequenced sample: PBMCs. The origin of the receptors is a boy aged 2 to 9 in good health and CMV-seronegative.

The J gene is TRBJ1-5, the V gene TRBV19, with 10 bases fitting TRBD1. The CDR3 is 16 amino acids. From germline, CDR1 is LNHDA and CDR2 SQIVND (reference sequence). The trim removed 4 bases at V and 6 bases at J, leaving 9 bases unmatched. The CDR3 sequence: CASSKRQGARIQPQHF. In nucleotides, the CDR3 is TGTGCCAGTAGTAAAAGACAGGGGGCGCGAATTCAGCCCCAGCATTTT.

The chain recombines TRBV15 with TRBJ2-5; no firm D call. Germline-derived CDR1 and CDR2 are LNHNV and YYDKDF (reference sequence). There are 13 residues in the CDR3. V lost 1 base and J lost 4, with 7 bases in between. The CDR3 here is CATSRVVPETQYF. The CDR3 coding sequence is TGTGCCACCAGCAGAGTAGTTCCAGAGACCCAGTACTTC.

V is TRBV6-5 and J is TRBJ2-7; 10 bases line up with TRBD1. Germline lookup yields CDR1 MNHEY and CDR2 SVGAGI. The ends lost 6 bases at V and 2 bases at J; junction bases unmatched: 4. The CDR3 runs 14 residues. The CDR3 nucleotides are TGTGCCAGCAGGGCCGGACAGGGGGCCTACGAGCAGTACTTC. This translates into CASRAGQGAYEQYF.

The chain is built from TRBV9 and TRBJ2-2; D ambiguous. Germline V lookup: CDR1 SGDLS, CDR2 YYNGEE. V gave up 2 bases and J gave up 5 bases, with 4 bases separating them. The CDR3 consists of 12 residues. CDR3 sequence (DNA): TGTGCCAGCAGCGTCCAGACCGGGGAGCTGTTTTTT. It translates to CASSVQTGELFF.

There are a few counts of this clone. DNA of the CDR3: TGTGCCAGCAGTGAAGGAGAGAGTAGCTATGGCTACACCTTC. Its translation is CASSEGESSYGYTF. This chain uses TRBV6-1 with TRBJ1-2; D is undetermined. V gave up 1 base and J gave up 4 bases, with 10 bases separating them. This CDR3 has 14 amino acids. Germline loops: CDR1 MNHNS, CDR2 SASEGT.

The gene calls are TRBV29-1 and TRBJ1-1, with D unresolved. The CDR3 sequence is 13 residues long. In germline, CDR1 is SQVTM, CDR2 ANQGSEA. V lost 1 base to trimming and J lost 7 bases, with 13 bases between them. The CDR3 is CSVEGAASGEAFF. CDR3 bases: TGCAGCGTTGAAGGAGCAGCCTCGGGTGAAGCTTTCTTT.

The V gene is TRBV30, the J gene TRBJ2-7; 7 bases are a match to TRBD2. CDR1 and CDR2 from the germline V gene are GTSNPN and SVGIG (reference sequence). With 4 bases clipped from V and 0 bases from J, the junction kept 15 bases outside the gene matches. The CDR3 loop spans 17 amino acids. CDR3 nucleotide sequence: TGTGCCTGGACTCGGAGGCGGGAGCGGCCGAGCTCCTACGAGCAGTACTTC. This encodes CAWTRRRERPSSYEQYF.

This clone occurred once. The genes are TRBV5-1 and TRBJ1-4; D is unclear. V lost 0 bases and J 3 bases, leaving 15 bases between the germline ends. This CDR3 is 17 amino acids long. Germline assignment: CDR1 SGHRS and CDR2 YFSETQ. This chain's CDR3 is CASSLDVRRVANEKLFF. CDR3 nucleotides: TGCGCCAGCAGCTTGGATGTAAGACGGGTAGCTAATGAAAAACTGTTTTTT.

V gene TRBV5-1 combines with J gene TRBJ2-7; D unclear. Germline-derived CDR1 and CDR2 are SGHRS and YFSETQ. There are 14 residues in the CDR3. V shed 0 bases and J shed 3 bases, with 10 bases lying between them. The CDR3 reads CASSLDVRYYEQYF. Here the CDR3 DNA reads TGCGCCAGCAGCTTGGACGTCAGATACTACGAGCAGTACTTC.

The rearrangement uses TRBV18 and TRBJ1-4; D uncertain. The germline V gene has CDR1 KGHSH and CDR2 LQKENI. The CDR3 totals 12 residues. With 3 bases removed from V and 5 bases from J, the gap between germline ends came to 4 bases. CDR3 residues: CASSPRNEKLFF. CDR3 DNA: TGTGCCAGCTCACCTAGAAATGAAAAACTGTTTTTT.

The CDR3 DNA sequence: TGTGCCAGCAGTGAAGTGAGGGCGCTAGCGGGAGTATTGCCAGATACGCAGTATTTT. Amino acids: CASSEVRALAGVLPDTQYF. The chain joins TRBV6-1 to TRBJ2-3; 10 bases fit TRBD2. The CDR3 has 19 residues. Germline V lookup: CDR1 MNHNS, CDR2 SASEGT. V trimming: 1 base; J trimming: 4 bases; junction bases outside the gene matches: 14.

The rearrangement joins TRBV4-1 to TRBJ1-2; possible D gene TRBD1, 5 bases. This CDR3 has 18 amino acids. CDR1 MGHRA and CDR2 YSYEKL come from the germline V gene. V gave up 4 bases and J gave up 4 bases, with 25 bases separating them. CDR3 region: CASSLLGQGGSKGYGYTF. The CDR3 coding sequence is TGCGCCAGCAGCCTACTCGGGCAGGGAGGGAGTAAGGGCTATGGCTACACCTTC.

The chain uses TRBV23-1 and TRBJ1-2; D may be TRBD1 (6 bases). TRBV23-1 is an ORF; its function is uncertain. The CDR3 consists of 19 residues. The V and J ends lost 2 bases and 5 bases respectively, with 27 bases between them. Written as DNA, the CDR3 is TGCGCCAGCAGTCAAGTAGCCGCGCTGACAGGCGTTTTAAGGTATGGCTACACCTTC. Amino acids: CASSQVAALTGVLRYGYTF.

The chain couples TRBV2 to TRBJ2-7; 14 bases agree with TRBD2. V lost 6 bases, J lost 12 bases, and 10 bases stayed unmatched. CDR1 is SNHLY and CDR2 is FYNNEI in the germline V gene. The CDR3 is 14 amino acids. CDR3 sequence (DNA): TGTGCCAGCAGGCGACTAGCGGGAGGGGTTGCTGGGTACTTC. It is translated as CASRRLAGGVAGYF. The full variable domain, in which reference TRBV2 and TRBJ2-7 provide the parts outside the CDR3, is EPEVTQTPSHQVTQMGQEVILRCVPISNHLYFYWYRQILGQKVEFLVSFYNNEISEKSEIFDDQFSVERPDGSNFTLKIRSTKLEDSAMYFCASRRLAGGVAGYFGPGTRLTVT.

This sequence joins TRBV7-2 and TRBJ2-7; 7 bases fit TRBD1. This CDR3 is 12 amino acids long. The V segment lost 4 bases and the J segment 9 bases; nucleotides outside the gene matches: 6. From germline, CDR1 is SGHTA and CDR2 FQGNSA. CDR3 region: CASSWDRTAQYF. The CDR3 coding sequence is TGTGCCAGCAGCTGGGACAGAACTGCGCAGTACTTC. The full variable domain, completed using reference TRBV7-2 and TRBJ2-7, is GAGVSQSPSNKVTEKGKDVELRCDPISGHTALYWYRQSLGQGLEFLIYFQGNSAPDKSGLPSDRFSAERTGGSVSTLTIQRTQQEDSAVYLCASSWDRTAQYFGPGTRLTVT.